This T cell receptor (beta chain) was retrieved from a study of graft-versus-host responses after intestinal transplantation. For the study at large: Every one of the recipients received anti-thymocyte globulin induction and afterwards took tacrolimus and steroids for approximately 3 years. Study-wide results and limits: The marrow of recipients harbored GvH clones, and ileum or blood showed some of them first. Early after transplant, HvG declines were associated with peak levels of circulating GvH clones. High graft-versus-host to host-versus-graft clonal ratios were found in allografts of patients who had graft-donor T cell macrochimerism.

Using immunoSEQ multiplex PCR, the repertoire was profiled, and TCRdb retains in-frame clones only, with some absent. The sample lists under 95,000 clones; roughly 80% were seen once. As regards this clone: What it binds is not known.

V lost 2 bases to trimming and J lost 0 bases, with 8 bases between them. This CDR3 has 15 residues. Germline assignment: CDR1 MNHEY and CDR2 SVGAGI. The V call is TRBV6-5, the J call TRBJ1-3; no firm D call. The clonotype was recovered from a human donor who received an intestinal transplant. The specimen comprised unstimulated CD4+ T cells sorted from spleen or lymph node cells, sampled before intestinal transplant. CDR3 sequence (DNA): TGTGCCAGCAGTTACCGTGAGGGCTCTGGAAACACCATATATTTT. This encodes CASSYREGSGNTIYF.